This T cell receptor beta chain was retrieved from a study of Graves' ophthalmopathy and Graves' hyperthyroidism (dated by TCRdb to 2016 to 2019). The study in broad terms: Stable hyperthyroidism was defined as no progression to ophthalmopathy within 18 months of follow-up. To explore V-J signatures that separate ophthalmopathy from hyperthyroidism, a discovery set of 95 to 100 patients was enrolled, consisting of 40 to 45 with ophthalmopathy and fewer than 60 with stable hyperthyroidism. In total, some 140 blood samples were TCR-sequenced: fewer than 50 ophthalmopathy, under 85 hyperthyroidism and around 17 hyperthyroidism-to-ophthalmopathy patients. To tell Graves' ophthalmopathy apart from Graves' hyperthyroidism, and to predict which patients would progress to ophthalmopathy, the study relied on TCR beta repertoire signatures. In five or six hyperthyroidism patients, T-cell repertoires of thyroid tissue and blood were compared. Following sample collection, hyperthyroidism patients were given methimazole at a starting dose of 30 mg daily, and ophthalmopathy patients were given high-dose intravenous methylprednisolone. An independent validation cohort was composed of some 18 hyperthyroidism patients and around 15 patients who later progressed from hyperthyroidism to ophthalmopathy.

For CDR1 and CDR2, the germline V gene (reference sequence) lists SEHNR and FQNEAQ. From the cysteine up to the phenylalanine, the CDR3 has a length of 15 residues. The kept DNA is CDR3 alone, 45 bases in frame from the first base. Trimming removed 5 bases from V and 5 bases from J, leaving 15 bases between the germline ends. TCR beta CDR3 regions were amplified from RNA transcripts for repertoire sequencing. The first round was an RT-PCR using HTBI primers with the Qiagen OneStep RT-PCR kit, and this first round was followed by a second-round multiplex PCR, then size selection and purification. Libraries were sequenced paired-end with 100 bp reads on an Illumina HiSeq2000. The source study handled its data this way. SOAPnuke was used to process the reads, removing any read that contained adapters or uncalled bases, had a mean Phred below 15, or lacked an exact match to the constant primer or identifier. High-quality paired reads were merged with COPE v1.2.5. Unique nucleotide sequences were defined as clonotypes and aligned to IMGT TRB V, D and J references using MiTCR v1.1. The analysis was limited to V-J combinations with a frequency above 0.0001, which together covered 99% to 99.2% of the repertoires. For each V-J combination, a TCR clonal expansion and chaos score was defined as F50 clonal expansion divided by the chaos observed in the TCRdist matrix. Welch's t-statistics and random forest were used to reduce the features to 13 V-J combinations, which were then used as input to a naive Bayes classifier. Thyroid-blood repertoire similarity was quantified with the Morisita-Horn index. TCRdb itself trimmed the public reads at Q25 with fastp, ran MiXCR and retained productive beta chains. For every CDR3 protein sequence, its rows merge into one entry that carries the most common genes and DNA. What appears here as the V and J calls and clone size reflects TCRdb's work, not the paper's. The table for this sample lists about 600,000 distinct CDR3 sequences; under 45% of them were counted only once. Roughly 4.5% of the sample is held by the ten biggest clonotypes.

Results and caveats for the whole study, not just this receptor: In validation, the model predicted ophthalmopathy progression with 70.59% sensitivity and 72.22% specificity; about a dozen predicted patients were CT-confirmed with GO in a median of approximately 6.2 months. Sample size was not statistically predetermined, and group allocation was not concealed from the investigators. Most expanded thyroid clonotypes with a frequency above 0.001 also appeared in blood, which suggests that blood repertoires may reflect the immune response in the thyroid. In cross-validation, the 13-signature model distinguished ophthalmopathy from stable hyperthyroidism with approximately 88% sensitivity and almost 83% specificity, and in the test set the corresponding values were roughly 80% and 76%.

The hyperthyroidism patients were 18 to 65 years old and newly diagnosed, with a disease duration of less than 2 months. Patients were excluded if they had other autoimmune diseases, uncontrolled infections, pregnancy or lactation. Clinical symptoms, serum thyroxine, TRAb, thyroid ultrasound and orbital computed tomography formed the basis of the diagnosis. Total RNA was extracted using Trizol reagent, and RNA quality was checked on an Agilent 2100 Bioanalyzer. Comment on this clonotype: Its antigen has not been determined. No base-level quality is on record; no much larger clone is a single base apart.

Sequencing input: peripheral blood or thyroid tissue (not recorded which). This receptor was identified in an adult man with Graves' hyperthyroidism. Recombination connected TRBV7-9 to TRBJ2-2; the D gene cannot be named for sure. The DNA sequence is TGTGCCAGCAGCAGGTCTGGGCAAGAGACCGGGGAGCTGTTTTTT. It specifies CASSRSGQETGELFF.